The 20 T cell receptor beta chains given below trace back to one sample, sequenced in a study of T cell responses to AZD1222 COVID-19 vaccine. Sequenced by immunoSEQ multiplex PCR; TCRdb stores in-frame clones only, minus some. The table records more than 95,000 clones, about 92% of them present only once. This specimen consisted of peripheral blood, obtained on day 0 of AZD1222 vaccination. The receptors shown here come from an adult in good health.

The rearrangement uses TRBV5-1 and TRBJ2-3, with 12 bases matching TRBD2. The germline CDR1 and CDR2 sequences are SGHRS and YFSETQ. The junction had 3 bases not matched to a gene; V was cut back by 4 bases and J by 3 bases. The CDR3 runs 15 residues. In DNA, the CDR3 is TGCGCCAGCAGCCCCGGACTAGCGGGAACAGATACGCAGTATTTT. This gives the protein CASSPGLAGTDTQYF.

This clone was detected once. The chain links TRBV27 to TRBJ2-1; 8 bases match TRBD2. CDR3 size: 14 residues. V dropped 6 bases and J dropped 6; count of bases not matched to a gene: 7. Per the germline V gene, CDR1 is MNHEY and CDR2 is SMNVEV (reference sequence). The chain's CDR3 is CASSSGTRGNEQFF. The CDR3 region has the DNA TGTGCCAGCAGCTCCGGGACTAGGGGCAATGAGCAGTTCTTC.

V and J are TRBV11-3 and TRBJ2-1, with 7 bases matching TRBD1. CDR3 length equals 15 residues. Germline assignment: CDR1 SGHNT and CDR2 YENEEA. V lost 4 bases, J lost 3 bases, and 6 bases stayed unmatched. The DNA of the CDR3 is TGTGCCAGCAGCTCCGAGGGGGCCAGCTACAATGAGCAGTTCTTC. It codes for CASSSEGASYNEQFF.

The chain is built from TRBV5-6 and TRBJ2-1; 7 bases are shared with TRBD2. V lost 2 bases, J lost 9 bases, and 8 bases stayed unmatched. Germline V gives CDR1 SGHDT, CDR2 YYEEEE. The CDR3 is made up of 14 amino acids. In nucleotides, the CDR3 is TGTGCCAGCAGCTTTGGGGGAGGGGCGGTTGAGCAGTTCTTC. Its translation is CASSFGGGAVEQFF.

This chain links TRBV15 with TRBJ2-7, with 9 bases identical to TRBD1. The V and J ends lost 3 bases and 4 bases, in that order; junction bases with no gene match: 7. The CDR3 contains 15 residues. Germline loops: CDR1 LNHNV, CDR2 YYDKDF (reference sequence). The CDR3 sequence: CATSRLDRGGYEQYF. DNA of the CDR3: TGTGCCACCAGCAGGCTTGACAGGGGGGGTTACGAGCAGTACTTC.

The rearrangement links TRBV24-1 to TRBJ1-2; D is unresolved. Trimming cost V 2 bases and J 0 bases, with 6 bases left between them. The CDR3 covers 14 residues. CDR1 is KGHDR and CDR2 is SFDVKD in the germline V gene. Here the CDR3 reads CATSDWGTNYGYTF. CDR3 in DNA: TGTGCCACCAGTGATTGGGGTACTAACTATGGCTACACCTTC.

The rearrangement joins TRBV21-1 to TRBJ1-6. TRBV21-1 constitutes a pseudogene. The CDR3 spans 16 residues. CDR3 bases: TGTGCCAGCAGCAAAGAGGTGGGAGGGTATAATTCACCCCTCCACTTT. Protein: CASSKEVGGYNSPLHF.

The CDR3 is CAWIKGEYASGNTIYF. CDR3 DNA sequence: TGTGCCTGGATCAAGGGCGAGTACGCCTCTGGAAACACCATATATTTT. The rearrangement joins TRBV30 to TRBJ1-3; D not certain. Trimming left V 4 bases short and J 0 bases short, with 16 bases between. The CDR3 covers 16 residues. Germline loops: CDR1 GTSNPN, CDR2 SVGIG (reference sequence). Looking up the rest from reference TRBV30 and TRBJ1-3 gives the full variable domain: SQTIHQWPATLVQPVGSPLSLECTVEGTSNPNLYWYRQAAGRGLQLLFYSVGIGQISSEVPQNLSASRPQDRQFILSSKKLLLSDSGFYLCAWIKGEYASGNTIYFGEGSWLTVV.

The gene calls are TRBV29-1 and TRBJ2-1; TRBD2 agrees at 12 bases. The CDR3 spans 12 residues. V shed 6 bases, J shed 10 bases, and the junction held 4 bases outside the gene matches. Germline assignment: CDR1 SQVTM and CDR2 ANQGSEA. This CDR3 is CSVGLAGLEQFF. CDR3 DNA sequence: TGCAGCGTGGGACTAGCGGGCCTAGAGCAGTTCTTC.

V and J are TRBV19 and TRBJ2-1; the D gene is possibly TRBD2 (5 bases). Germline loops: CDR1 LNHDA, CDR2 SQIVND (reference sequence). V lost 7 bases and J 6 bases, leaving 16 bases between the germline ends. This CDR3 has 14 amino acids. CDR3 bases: TGTGCCAGTACCCGGACCCAGCGGCTCAATGAGCAGTTCTTC. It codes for CASTRTQRLNEQFF. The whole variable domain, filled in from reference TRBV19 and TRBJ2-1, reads DGGITQSPKYLFRKEGQNVTLSCEQNLNHDAMYWYRQDPGQGLRLIYYSQIVNDFQKGDIAEGYSVSREKKESFPLTVTSAQKNPTAFYLCASTRTQRLNEQFFGPGTRLTVL.

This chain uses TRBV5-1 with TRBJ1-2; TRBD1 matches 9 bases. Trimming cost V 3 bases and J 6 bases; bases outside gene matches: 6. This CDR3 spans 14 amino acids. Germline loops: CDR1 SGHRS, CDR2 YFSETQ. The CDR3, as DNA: TGCGCCAGCAGCTCTGGGGGACAGGGTGATGGCTACACCTTC. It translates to CASSSGGQGDGYTF.

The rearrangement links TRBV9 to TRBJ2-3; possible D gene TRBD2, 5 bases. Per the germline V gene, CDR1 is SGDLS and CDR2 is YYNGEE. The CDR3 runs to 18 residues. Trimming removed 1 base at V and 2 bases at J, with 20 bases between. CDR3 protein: CASSVSPISGLHTDTQYF. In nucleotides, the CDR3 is TGTGCCAGCAGCGTAAGCCCCATCTCCGGACTTCACACAGATACGCAGTATTTT.

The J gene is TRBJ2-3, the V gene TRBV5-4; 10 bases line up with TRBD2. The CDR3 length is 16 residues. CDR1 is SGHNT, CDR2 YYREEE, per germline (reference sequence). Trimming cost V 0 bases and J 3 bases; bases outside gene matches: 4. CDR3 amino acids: CASSLASGRSTDTQYF. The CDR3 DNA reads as TGTGCCAGCAGCTTGGCTAGCGGGAGAAGTACAGATACGCAGTATTTT.

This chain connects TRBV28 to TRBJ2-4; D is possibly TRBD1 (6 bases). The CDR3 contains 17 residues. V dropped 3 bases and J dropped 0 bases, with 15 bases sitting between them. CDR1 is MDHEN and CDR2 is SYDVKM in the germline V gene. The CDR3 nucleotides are TGTGCCAGCAGTTTTCGTAGTTGGGGGCTAGCCAAAAACATTCAGTACTTC. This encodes CASSFRSWGLAKNIQYF.

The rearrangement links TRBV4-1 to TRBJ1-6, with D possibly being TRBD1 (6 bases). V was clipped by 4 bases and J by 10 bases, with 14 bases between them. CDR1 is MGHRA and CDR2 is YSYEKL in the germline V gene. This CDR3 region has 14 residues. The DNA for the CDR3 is TGCGCCAGCAGCCGAGGCCAGGGGAAATCACCCCTCCACTTT. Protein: CASSRGQGKSPLHF.

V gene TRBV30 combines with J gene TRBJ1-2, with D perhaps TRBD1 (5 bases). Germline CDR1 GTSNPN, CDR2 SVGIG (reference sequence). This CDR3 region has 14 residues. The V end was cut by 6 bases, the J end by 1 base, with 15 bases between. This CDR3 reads CACRPGSVNYGYTF. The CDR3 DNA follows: TGTGCCTGTCGCCCAGGGTCAGTTAACTATGGCTACACCTTC.

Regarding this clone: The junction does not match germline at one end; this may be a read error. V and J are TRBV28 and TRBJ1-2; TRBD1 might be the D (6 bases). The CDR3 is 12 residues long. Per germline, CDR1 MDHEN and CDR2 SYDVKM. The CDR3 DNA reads TGTGCCAGCAGTGAGACACAGGGCCACCAAGGATTC. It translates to CASSETQGHQGF.

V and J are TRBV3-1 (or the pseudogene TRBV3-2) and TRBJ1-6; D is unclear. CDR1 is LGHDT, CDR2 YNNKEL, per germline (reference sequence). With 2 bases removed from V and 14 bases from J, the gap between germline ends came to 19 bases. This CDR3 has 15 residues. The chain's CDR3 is CASSQSGAQRLSLHF. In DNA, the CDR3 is TGTGCCAGCAGCCAATCAGGAGCCCAAAGGTTATCCCTCCACTTT.

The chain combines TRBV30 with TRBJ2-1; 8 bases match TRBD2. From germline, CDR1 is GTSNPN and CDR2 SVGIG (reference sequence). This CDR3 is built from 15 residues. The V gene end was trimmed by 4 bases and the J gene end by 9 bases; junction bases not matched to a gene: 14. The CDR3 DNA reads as TGTGCCTGGACACTAGCGGCGGTGGGGGGCACTGAGCAGTTCTTC. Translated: CAWTLAAVGGTEQFF.

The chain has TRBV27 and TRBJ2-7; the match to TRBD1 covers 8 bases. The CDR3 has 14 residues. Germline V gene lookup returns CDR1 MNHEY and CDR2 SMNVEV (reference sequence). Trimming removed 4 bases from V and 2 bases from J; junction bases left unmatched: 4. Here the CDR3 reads CASSWDRLTYEQYF. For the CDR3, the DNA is TGTGCCAGCAGTTGGGACAGGTTGACCTACGAGCAGTACTTC.